This TCR beta chain is from a study of OX40 agonist ivuxolimab in advanced cancers. Study details: Mean age approximately 61 years, range about 20 to 79; nearly 85% male.

Assay: immunoSEQ multiplex PCR; the TCRdb copy retains only in-frame clones and omits some. The data hold under 50,000 clones, with around 82% observed a single time. Study-wide results and limits: The CD4+ and CD8+ T cells in the blood had expanded clonally by week 6 at 0.1 to 3.0 mg/kg.

In regard to this clone: The antigen remains undetermined.

The TCR originated in an adult with an advanced solid tumor such as melanoma, head and neck, liver or kidney cancer. The sample here was CD4+ or CD8+ T cells sorted from blood, taken in a trial of the OX40 agonist ivuxolimab.

For the CDR3, the DNA is TGCGCCAGCAGTCAATCGACAGCTCTAGCCAAAAACATTCAGTACTTC. As protein: CASSQSTALAKNIQYF. The chain uses TRBV23-1 and TRBJ2-4; a possible D gene is TRBD1 (5 bases). TRBV23-1 is given ORF status, its function remaining uncertain. Trimming pared 0 bases from V and 0 bases from J, leaving 9 bases between. CDR3 length: 16 residues.